This is a list of T cell receptor beta chains from one sample in a study of neurological immune-mediated disorders. Using its own MiXCR run on the 5' RACE reads, TCRdb lists one record per CDR3 protein. The table lists fewer than 60,000 distinct CDR3 sequences, about 12% of them singletons. The sequencing sample was made of PBMCs. These receptors came from a male donor with HTLV-1-associated myelopathy (HAM/TSP). CDR3s include the opening cysteine and the closing phenylalanine or tryptophan. D genes are given only for firm matches. Where a row states a size, it is once, few, many or the class of an expanded clone; other rows omit it.

clone_size	v_call	d_call	cdr3_length	j_call	cdr3_nt	cdr3_aa
once	TRBV5-1	TRBD1	15	TRBJ2-2	TGCGCCAGCAGCGTTCGGACAGGGATCATCGGGGAGCTGTTTTTT	CASSVRTGIIGELFF
many	TRBV28	TRBD2	13	TRBJ2-7	TGTGCCAGCAGAATAGCGGGGGGGTACGAGCAGTACTTC	CASRIAGGYEQYF
many	TRBV20-1	.	12	TRBJ2-2	TGCAGTGCCGTCCCTTTTCACGGGGAGCTGTTTTTT	CSAVPFHGELFF
medium-sized	TRBV3-1	TRBD2	15	TRBJ2-1	TGTGCCAGCAGCCCCAACCCCGGGGGGGCTAAGGAGCAGTTCTTC	CASSPNPGGAKEQFF
many	TRBV20-1	.	12	TRBJ2-7	TGCAGTGCCTCGTGGCTCTCCTACGAGCAGTACTTC	CSASWLSYEQYF
many	TRBV7-2	.	14	TRBJ2-7	TGTGCCAGCAGCCAGGGACTCACCTCCTACGAGCAGTACTTC	CASSQGLTSYEQYF
many	TRBV4-1	TRBD1	16	TRBJ1-2	TGCGCCAGCAGCCAAAACTCCAGGGGGCTAGTCTATGGCTACACCTTC	CASSQNSRGLVYGYTF
many	TRBV6-2/TRBV6-3	TRBD1	16	TRBJ1-5	TGTGCCAGCAGTCCAGGACAGGGGAGGTCGGATCAGCCCCAGCATTTT	CASSPGQGRSDQPQHF
many	TRBV5-1	.	14	TRBJ1-3	TGCGCCAGCAGCTTGGAGAACCCTGGAAACACCATATATTTT	CASSLENPGNTIYF
many	TRBV28	TRBD1	17	TRBJ1-1	TGTGCCAGCAACTCCGGAGGCAGGGGGAAAGGGAACACTGAAGCTTTCTTT	CASNSGGRGKGNTEAFF
many	TRBV20-1	.	14	TRBJ2-2	TGCAGTGCCCAGATTCCTTTATGGCCCGGGGAGCTGTTTTTT	CSAQIPLWPGELFF
many	TRBV27	.	14	TRBJ1-5	TGTGCCAGCAGGCTTGCCGGGTTAAATCAGCCCCAGCATTTT	CASRLAGLNQPQHF
many	TRBV5-1	.	13	TRBJ1-2	TGCGCCAGCAGCTTTATCACCGACTATGGCTACACCTTC	CASSFITDYGYTF
.	TRBV11-3	TRBD1	13	TRBJ1-2	TGTGCCAGCAGCCAACAGGGGTTAGGCGGCTACACCTTC	CASSQQGLGGYTF
many	TRBV20-1	.	14	TRBJ2-2	TGCAGTGCTAGGTTCGGGGGTGGTTCCGGGGAGCTGTTTTTT	CSARFGGGSGELFF
many	TRBV5-1	TRBD1	15	TRBJ2-1	TGCGCCAGCAGCTTCGGACAGGGCGTGGACAATGAGCAGTTCTTC	CASSFGQGVDNEQFF
many	TRBV7-2	TRBD2	18	TRBJ2-3	TGTGCCAGCAGCTTACTCACCCGTAGCGGGGGGACCGCAGATACGCAGTATTTT	CASSLLTRSGGTADTQYF
many	TRBV10-2	TRBD1	15	TRBJ1-2	TGCGCCAGCAGTGAGCCTCTAAGGGACAGGGATGGCTACACCTTC	CASSEPLRDRDGYTF
many	TRBV5-1	.	16	TRBJ1-4	TGCGCCAGCAGCCGGAATTCCAGGGCAACTAATGAAAAACTGTTTTTT	CASSRNSRATNEKLFF
many	TRBV11-3	.	15	TRBJ1-1	TGTGCCAGCAGCTTTTCGGGACTCATGAACACTGAAGCTTTCTTT	CASSFSGLMNTEAFF
many	TRBV18	TRBD2	16	TRBJ2-3	TGTGCCAGCTCACCAGAGCTAGCGGGCCGCACAGATACGCAGTATTTT	CASSPELAGRTDTQYF
.	TRBV5-1	.	14	TRBJ1-1	TGCGCCAGCAGCTTGGCTGACGGCGGGGTTGAAGCTTTCTTT	CASSLADGGVEAFF
many	TRBV5-1	TRBD2	16	TRBJ2-3	TGCGCCAGCAGCTTAGGGGGACTAGCGGACACAGATACGCAGTATTTT	CASSLGGLADTDTQYF
many	TRBV7-8	.	13	TRBJ2-6	TGTGCCAGCAGCTTAGGCGGGGCCAACGTCCTGACTTTC	CASSLGGANVLTF
many	TRBV29-1	.	14	TRBJ2-7	TGCAGCGTGGCCCCGACAGGTTCCCCGGGCGAGCAGTACTTC	CSVAPTGSPGEQYF
many	TRBV27	TRBD2	17	TRBJ2-5	TGTGCCAGCAGTTCCCTGGGACTAGCGGGCCCCCAAGAGACCCAGTACTTC	CASSSLGLAGPQETQYF
many	TRBV6-2/TRBV6-3	.	15	TRBJ1-5	TGTGCCAGCAGTGGGAAGATAGATAGCAATCAGCCCCAGCATTTT	CASSGKIDSNQPQHF
many	TRBV29-1	.	11	TRBJ2-5	TGCAGCTCCATGTACCAAGAGACCCAGTACTTC	CSSMYQETQYF
many	TRBV28	TRBD1	15	TRBJ2-7	TGTGCCAGCAGTTTTGCGACAGGGAGCACCTACGAGCAGTACTTC	CASSFATGSTYEQYF
many	TRBV14	TRBD2	20	TRBJ2-1	TGTGCCAGCAGCCAAGATCTTGGCACTAGCGGATGGAGCTCCTACAATGAGCAGTTCTTC	CASSQDLGTSGWSSYNEQFF
many	TRBV12-3/TRBV12-4	.	13	TRBJ1-2	TGTGCCAGCAGCCCCCGGGGGGCTGAAGGCTACACCTTC	CASSPRGAEGYTF
many	TRBV7-2	.	15	TRBJ2-5	TGTGCCAGCAGCTTAGCTATCCCCCCTTACGAGACCCAGTACTTC	CASSLAIPPYETQYF
many	TRBV5-1	TRBD2	15	TRBJ2-1	TGCGCCAGCAGCCCGGGGGGTAGCGGGCCTAGTGAGCAGTTCTTC	CASSPGGSGPSEQFF
.	TRBV30	.	13	TRBJ2-7	TGTGCCTGGAGTGTTGGCAGTTCCTACGAGCAGTACTTC	CAWSVGSSYEQYF
many	TRBV29-1	.	14	TRBJ2-1	TGCAGCGCCGAACAGGGTTCCTACTTTGGGGAGCAGTTCTTC	CSAEQGSYFGEQFF
many	TRBV3-1	.	13	TRBJ1-2	TGTGCCAGCAGCCAAGGCCCAGAGGATGGCTACACCTTC	CASSQGPEDGYTF
many	TRBV15	.	14	TRBJ2-7	TGTGCCACCAGCAGAGATCCAGACTCCTACGAGCAGTACTTC	CATSRDPDSYEQYF
.	TRBV6-5	.	13	TRBJ2-7	TGTGCCAGCAGCCGAGGACTGAACTACGAGCAGTACTTC	CASSRGLNYEQYF
many	TRBV20-1	.	15	TRBJ1-2	TGCAGTGCTACCAAGGCGGCGGAGCTTAACTATGGCTACACCTTC	CSATKAAELNYGYTF
few	TRBV6-5	.	16	TRBJ1-3	TGTGCCAGCAGTTCCCCCGGGACACCAGAACGTAACACCATATATTTT	CASSSPGTPERNTIYF
many	TRBV20-1	.	11	TRBJ2-2	TGCAGTGCTGAGGGCCCCGGGGAGCTGTTTTTT	CSAEGPGELFF
many	TRBV7-9	.	16	TRBJ1-1	TGTGCCAGCAGCGGCTTGACAATGGGGCGGGGGACTGAAGCTTTCTTT	CASSGLTMGRGTEAFF
.	TRBV2	.	14	TRBJ2-5	TGTGCCAGCATCCCGGCGGGGCTAGAAGAGACCCAGTACTTC	CASIPAGLEETQYF
many	TRBV7-8	.	15	TRBJ2-1	TGTGCCAGCATCCGAGGGGGGGGCTCCTACAATGAGCAGTTCTTC	CASIRGGGSYNEQFF
many	TRBV12-3/TRBV12-4	.	14	TRBJ1-3	TGTGCCAGCAGTTTTTTAGGGGCTGGAAACACCATATATTTT	CASSFLGAGNTIYF
many	TRBV7-2	.	15	TRBJ2-3	TGTGCCAGCAGCGTCCGGATAGGTGGCACAGATACGCAGTATTTT	CASSVRIGGTDTQYF
many	TRBV7-3	.	12	TRBJ2-1	TGTGCCAGCAGCTTAGACGGCAATGAGCAGTTCTTC	CASSLDGNEQFF
many	TRBV6-2/TRBV6-3	.	15	TRBJ2-6	TGTGCCAGCAGAACCGGGTCCGCCGGGGCCAACGTCCTGACTTTC	CASRTGSAGANVLTF
many	TRBV6-5	.	14	TRBJ1-2	TGTGCCAGCAGTTCCTCAAAGTTCGACTATGGCTACACCTTC	CASSSSKFDYGYTF
many	TRBV5-1	TRBD1	17	TRBJ2-3	TGCACCAGCAGCTTGGAGGTGACAGGGGGCGCCCCAGATACGCAGTATTTT	CTSSLEVTGGAPDTQYF
many	TRBV3-1	.	15	TRBJ2-7	TGTGCCAGCAGCCGTACCCCGACTTTCCTCTACGAGCAGTACTTC	CASSRTPTFLYEQYF
many	TRBV2	TRBD2	13	TRBJ2-3	TGTGCCGGCGGGGGGTCTAGCACAGATACGCAGTATTTT	CAGGGSSTDTQYF
.	TRBV29-1	.	11	TRBJ2-1	TGCAGCTCCAGATCCTACAATGAGCAGTTCTTC	CSSRSYNEQFF
many	TRBV7-8	.	17	TRBJ1-4	TGTGCCAGCAGCTTAGTTTACCCAGGACACTTTAATGAAAAACTGTTTTTT	CASSLVYPGHFNEKLFF
many	TRBV20-1	TRBD1	16	TRBJ1-6	TGCAGTCTCCGGGACAGGGTGATGGGCGATACTTCACCCCTCCACTTT	CSLRDRVMGDTSPLHF
many	TRBV7-2	.	14	TRBJ2-3	TGTGCCAGCAGCTTTCACAGGAACACAGATACGCAGTATTTT	CASSFHRNTDTQYF
many	TRBV18	.	13	TRBJ1-2	TGTGCCAGCTCACCACAGGATAACTATGGCTACACCTTC	CASSPQDNYGYTF
many	TRBV20-1	.	15	TRBJ2-1	TGCAGTGCTAGGTACAGCGGAGAGGTTTGGAATGAGCAGTTCTTC	CSARYSGEVWNEQFF